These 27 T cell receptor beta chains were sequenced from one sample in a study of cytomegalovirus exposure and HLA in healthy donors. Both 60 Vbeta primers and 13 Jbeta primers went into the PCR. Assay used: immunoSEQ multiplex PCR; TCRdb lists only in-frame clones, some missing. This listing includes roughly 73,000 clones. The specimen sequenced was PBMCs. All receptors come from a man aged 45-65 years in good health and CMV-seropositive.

CDR3 sequence: CASSPLEQGNTEAFF. The DNA for the CDR3 is TGTGCCAGCTCACCCTTAGAACAGGGAAACACTGAAGCTTTCTTT. V gene TRBV18 combines with J gene TRBJ1-1; D is possibly TRBD1 (6 bases). Germline assignment: CDR1 KGHSH and CDR2 LQKENI. The CDR3 length is 15 residues. Trimming took off 3 bases at V and 2 bases at J, with 13 bases between the two ends.

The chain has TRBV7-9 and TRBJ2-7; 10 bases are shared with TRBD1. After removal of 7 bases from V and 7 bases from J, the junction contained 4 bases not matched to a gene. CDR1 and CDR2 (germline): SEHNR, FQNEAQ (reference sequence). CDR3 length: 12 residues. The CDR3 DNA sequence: TGTGCCAGCACCGGACAGGGGGATGAGCAGTACTTC. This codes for CASTGQGDEQYF.

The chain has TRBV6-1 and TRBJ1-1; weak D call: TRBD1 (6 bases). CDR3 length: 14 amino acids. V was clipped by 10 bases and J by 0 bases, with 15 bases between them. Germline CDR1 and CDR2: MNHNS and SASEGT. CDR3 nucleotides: TGTGCCACCCGACCGGGACACATGAACACTGAAGCTTTCTTT. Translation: CATRPGHMNTEAFF.

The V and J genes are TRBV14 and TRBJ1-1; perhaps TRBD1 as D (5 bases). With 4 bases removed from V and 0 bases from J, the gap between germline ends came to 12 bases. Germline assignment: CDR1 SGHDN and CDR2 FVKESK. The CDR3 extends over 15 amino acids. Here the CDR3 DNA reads TGTGCCAGCAGCCCCCTAAGGGGAATGAACACTGAAGCTTTCTTT. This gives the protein CASSPLRGMNTEAFF.

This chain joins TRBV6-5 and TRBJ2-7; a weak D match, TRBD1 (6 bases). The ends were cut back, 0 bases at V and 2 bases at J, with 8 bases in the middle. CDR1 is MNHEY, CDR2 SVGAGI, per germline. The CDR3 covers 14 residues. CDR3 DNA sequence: TGTGCCAGCAGTTACTCGGGGGCAACCTACGAGCAGTACGTC. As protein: CASSYSGATYEQYV.

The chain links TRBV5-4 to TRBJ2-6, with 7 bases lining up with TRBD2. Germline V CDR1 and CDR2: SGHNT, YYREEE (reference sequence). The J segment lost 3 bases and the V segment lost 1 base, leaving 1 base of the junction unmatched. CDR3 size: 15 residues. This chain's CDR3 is CASSLRGDGANVLTF. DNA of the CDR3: TGTGCCAGCAGCTTGCGGGGGGATGGGGCCAACGTCCTGACTTTC.

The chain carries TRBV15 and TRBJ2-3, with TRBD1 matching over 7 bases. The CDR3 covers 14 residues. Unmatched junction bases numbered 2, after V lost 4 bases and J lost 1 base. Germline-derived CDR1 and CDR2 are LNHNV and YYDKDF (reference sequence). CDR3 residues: CATSKGARTDTQYF. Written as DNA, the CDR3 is TGTGCCACCAGCAAGGGGGCCCGCACAGATACGCAGTATTTT.

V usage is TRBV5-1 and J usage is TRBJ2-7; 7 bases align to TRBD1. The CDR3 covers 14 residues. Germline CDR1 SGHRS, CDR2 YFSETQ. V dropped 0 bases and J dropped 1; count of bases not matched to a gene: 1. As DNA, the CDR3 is TGCGCCAGCAGCTTGGGGGACAGTTCCTACGAGCAGTACGTC. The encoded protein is CASSLGDSSYEQYV.

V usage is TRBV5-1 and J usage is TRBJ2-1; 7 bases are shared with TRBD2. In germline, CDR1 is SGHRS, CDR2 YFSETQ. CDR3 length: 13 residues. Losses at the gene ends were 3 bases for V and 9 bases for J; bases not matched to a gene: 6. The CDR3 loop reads CASSSGRESEQFF. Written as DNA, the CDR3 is TGCGCCAGCAGCTCTGGGCGGGAGAGTGAGCAGTTCTTC.

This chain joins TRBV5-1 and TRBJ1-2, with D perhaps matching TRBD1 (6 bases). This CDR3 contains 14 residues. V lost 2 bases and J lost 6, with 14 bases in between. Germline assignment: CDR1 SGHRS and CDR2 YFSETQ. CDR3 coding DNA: TGCGCCAGCAGCTTTAACTCTGGACAGAATGGCTACACCTTC. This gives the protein CASSFNSGQNGYTF. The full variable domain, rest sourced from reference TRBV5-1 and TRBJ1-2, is KAGVTQTPRYLIKTRGQQVTLSCSPISGHRSVSWYQQTPGQGLQFLFEYFSETQRNKGNFPGRFSGRQFSNSRSEMNVSTLELGDSALYLCASSFNSGQNGYTFGSGTRLTVV.

The CDR3 nucleotides are TGTGCCAGCAGTTCGGGGGGGGCCCAGAAGAACACTGAAGCTTTCTTT. Translation: CASSSGGAQKNTEAFF. The rearrangement links TRBV6-6 to TRBJ1-1; D is perhaps TRBD1 (6 bases). Germline loops: CDR1 MNHNY, CDR2 SVGAGI (reference sequence). Trimming took off 4 bases at V and 1 base at J, with 16 bases between the two ends. CDR3 length: 16 amino acids.

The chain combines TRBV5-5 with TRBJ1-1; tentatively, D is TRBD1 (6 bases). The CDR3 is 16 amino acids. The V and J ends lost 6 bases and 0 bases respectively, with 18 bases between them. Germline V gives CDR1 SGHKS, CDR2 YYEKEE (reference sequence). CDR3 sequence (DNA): TGTGCCAGCACCCCCTGGGTATCAGGGGTGAACACTGAAGCTTTCTTT. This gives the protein CASTPWVSGVNTEAFF.

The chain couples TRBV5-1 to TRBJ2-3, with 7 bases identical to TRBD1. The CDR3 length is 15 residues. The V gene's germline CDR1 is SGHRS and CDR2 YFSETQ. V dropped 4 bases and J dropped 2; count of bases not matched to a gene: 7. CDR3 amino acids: CASSPGTAITDTQYF. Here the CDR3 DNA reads TGCGCCAGCAGCCCAGGGACAGCTATCACAGATACGCAGTATTTT.

CDR3 protein: CASSLAEGYEQYV. CDR3 bases: TGTGCCAGCAGTCTAGCAGAAGGGTACGAGCAGTACGTC. The rearrangement uses TRBV27 and TRBJ2-7, with D perhaps matching TRBD2 (5 bases). V was shortened by 5 bases and J by 4 bases, with 12 bases between the two germline ends. This CDR3 has 13 amino acids. In germline, CDR1 is MNHEY, CDR2 SMNVEV (reference sequence).

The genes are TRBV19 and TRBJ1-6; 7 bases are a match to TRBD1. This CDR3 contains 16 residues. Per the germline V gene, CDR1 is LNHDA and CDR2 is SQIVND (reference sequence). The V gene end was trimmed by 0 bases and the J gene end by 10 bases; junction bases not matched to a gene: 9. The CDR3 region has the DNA TGTGCCAGTAGTATAGATTCGGGACAGAGAAGATCACCCCTCCACTTT. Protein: CASSIDSGQRRSPLHF.

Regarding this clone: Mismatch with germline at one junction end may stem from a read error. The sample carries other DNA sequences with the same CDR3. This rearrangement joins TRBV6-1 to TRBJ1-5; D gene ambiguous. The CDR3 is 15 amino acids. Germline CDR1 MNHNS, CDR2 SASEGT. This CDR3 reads CASSTVGGSNQPQHF. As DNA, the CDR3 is TGCGCCAGCAGCACCGTGGGAGGTAGCAATCAGCCCCAGCATTTT.

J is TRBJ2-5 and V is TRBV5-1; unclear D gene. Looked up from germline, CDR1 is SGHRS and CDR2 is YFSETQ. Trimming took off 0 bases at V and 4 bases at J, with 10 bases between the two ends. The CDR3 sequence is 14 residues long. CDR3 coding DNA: TGCGCCAGCAGCTTGGACCTAACGGGAGAGACCCAGTACTTC. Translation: CASSLDLTGETQYF.

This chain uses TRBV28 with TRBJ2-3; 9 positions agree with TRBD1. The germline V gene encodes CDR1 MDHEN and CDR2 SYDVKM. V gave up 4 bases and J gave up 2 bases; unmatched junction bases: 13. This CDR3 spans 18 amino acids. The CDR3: CASSWDREGSGFTDTQYF. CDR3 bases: TGTGCCAGCAGTTGGGACAGGGAAGGGAGCGGGTTCACAGATACGCAGTATTTT.

CDR3 residues: CASSSSTRSDTQYF. The DNA of the CDR3 is TGTGCCAGCAGTTCCTCGACTAGATCGGATACGCAGTATTTT. This chain uses TRBV27 with TRBJ2-3; a possible D gene is TRBD2 (6 bases). V was pared by 4 bases and J by 6 bases, with 14 bases between. Germline CDR1 MNHEY, CDR2 SMNVEV (reference sequence). This CDR3 is 14 amino acids long.

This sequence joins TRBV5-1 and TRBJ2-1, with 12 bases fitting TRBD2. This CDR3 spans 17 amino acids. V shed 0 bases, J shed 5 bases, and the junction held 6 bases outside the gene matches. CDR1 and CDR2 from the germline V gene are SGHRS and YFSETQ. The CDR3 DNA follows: TGCGCCAGCAGCTTGGATGGACTAGCGGGGTCCGACAATGAGCAGTTCTTC. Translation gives CASSLDGLAGSDNEQFF.

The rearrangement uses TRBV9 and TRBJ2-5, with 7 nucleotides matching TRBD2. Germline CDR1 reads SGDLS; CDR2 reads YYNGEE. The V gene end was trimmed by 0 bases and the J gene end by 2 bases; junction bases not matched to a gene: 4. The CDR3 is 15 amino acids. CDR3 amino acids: CASSVGAGDQETQYF. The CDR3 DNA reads TGTGCCAGCAGCGTAGGGGCGGGGGATCAAGAGACCCAGTACTTC.

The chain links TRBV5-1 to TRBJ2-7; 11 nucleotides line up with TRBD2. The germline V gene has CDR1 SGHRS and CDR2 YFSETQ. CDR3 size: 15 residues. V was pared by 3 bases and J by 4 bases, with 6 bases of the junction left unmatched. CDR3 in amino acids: CASSSGTSGSYEQYF. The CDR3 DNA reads TGCGCCAGCAGCTCGGGCACTAGCGGGAGTTACGAGCAGTACTTC.

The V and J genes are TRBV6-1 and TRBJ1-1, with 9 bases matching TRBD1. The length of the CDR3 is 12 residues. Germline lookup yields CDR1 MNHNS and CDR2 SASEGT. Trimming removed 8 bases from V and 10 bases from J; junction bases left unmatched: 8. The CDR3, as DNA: TGTGCCAGCTCTACCGGGACAGGGAGAGCTTTCTTT. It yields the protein CASSTGTGRAFF.

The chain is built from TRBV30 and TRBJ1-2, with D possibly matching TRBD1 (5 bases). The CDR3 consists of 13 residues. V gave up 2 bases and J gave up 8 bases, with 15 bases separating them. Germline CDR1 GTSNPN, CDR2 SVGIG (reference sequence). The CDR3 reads CAWSMTALEGYTF. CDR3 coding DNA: TGTGCCTGGAGTATGACAGCCTTAGAGGGCTACACCTTC.

The CDR3 protein is CASSYSGLAGGNEQFF. The CDR3 coding sequence is TGTGCCAGCAGTTACTCGGGACTAGCGGGGGGTAATGAGCAGTTCTTC. The chain combines TRBV6-6 with TRBJ2-1; 15 nucleotides align to TRBD2. V lost 0 bases, J lost 7 bases, and 1 base stayed unmatched. Germline lookup yields CDR1 MNHNY and CDR2 SVGAGI (reference sequence). This CDR3 contains 16 residues.

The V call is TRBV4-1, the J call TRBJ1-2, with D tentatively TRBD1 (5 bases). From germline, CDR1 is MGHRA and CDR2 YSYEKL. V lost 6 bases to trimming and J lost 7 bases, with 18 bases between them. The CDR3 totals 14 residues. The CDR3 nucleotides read TGCGCCAGCAGGGGACTCCTTAAGCTATCTGGCTACACCTTC. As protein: CASRGLLKLSGYTF.

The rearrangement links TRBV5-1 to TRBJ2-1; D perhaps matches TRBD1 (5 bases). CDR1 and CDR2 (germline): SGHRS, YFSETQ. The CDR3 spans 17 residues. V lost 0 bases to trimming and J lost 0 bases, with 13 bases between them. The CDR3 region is CASSLDGTGFSYNEQFF. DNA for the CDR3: TGCGCCAGCAGCTTGGACGGCACAGGTTTCTCCTACAATGAGCAGTTCTTC.